This T cell receptor (beta chain) was obtained from a study of CD8 T cells in ankylosing spondylitis. The germline V gene encodes CDR1 MDHEN and CDR2 SYDVKM. CDR3 length equals 16 residues. V shed 10 bases and J shed 0 bases, with 21 bases lying between them. This clonotype was counted a few times. One entry per CDR3 protein, called by TCRdb with MiXCR from the 5' RACE reads. The sample lists fewer than 200,000 distinct CDR3 sequences, approximately 16% occurring once. V and J are TRBV28 and TRBJ1-2; TRBD1 is a possible D gene (5 bases). This receptor was taken from a male donor with ankylosing spondylitis or in good health (not recorded which). Sequencing input: blood, either unsorted or a sorted T cell fraction (not recorded which). The CDR3 nucleotides read TGTGCCACAAATGGACAAGCACAACCTGCTAACTATGGCTACACCTTC. It is translated as CATNGQAQPANYGYTF.